This T cell receptor beta chain was recorded in a study of T cell responses to AZD1222 COVID-19 vaccine. TCRdb's copy holds only in-frame clones and misses some; the assay was immunoSEQ multiplex PCR. The profile shows approximately 190,000 clones, approximately 91% of them singletons. The CDR3 has 23 amino acids. Germline V gene data show CDR1 as SGHDN and CDR2 as FVKESK. V lost 2 bases to trimming and J lost 1 base, with 33 bases between them. The sample consisted of peripheral blood, taken on day 0 of AZD1222 vaccination. This TCR derives from an adult in good health. This chain uses TRBV14 with TRBJ1-3; maybe TRBD1 (6 bases). The CDR3: CASSQKRIGVGPGALLSGNTIYF. CDR3 coding DNA: TGTGCCAGCAGCCAAAAACGTATCGGAGTCGGGCCAGGGGCCCTTCTTTCTGGAAACACCATATATTTT.